Listed below are T cell receptor beta chains from one sample, sequenced in a study of human T cells and chemical hapten exposure. TCRdb reprocessed the RACE reads with MiXCR, giving one entry per CDR3 protein. The repertoire holds 95,000 to 150,000 distinct CDR3 sequences, with over 9% as singletons. Specimen: whole blood, collected in connection with sensitization to the hapten diphenylcyclopropenone (DPC). The receptors shown here come from a woman in her fifties or sixties with alopecia areata. Some clones in this sample may be carry-over from other donors' samples. CDR3s include the opening cysteine and the closing phenylalanine or tryptophan. The order of the fields is clone size, J gene, D gene, V gene, CDR3 protein, CDR3 DNA. The D gene is left open where the match is weak. Some rows mark clone size as missing; the rest say once, few, many or name a class of expanded clone.

>-|TRBJ1-5|TRBD1|TRBV4-1
CASSQEGGQVSNQPQHF
TGCGCCAGCAGCCAAGAGGGAGGACAGGTTAGCAATCAGCCCCAGCATTTT
>-|TRBJ1-3|-|TRBV7-8
CATSPADHSGNTIYF
TGTGCCACCAGCCCGGCGGACCACTCTGGAAACACCATATATTTT
>-|TRBJ2-1|-|TRBV20-1
CSARVAGHSYNEQFF
TGCAGTGCTAGAGTTGCGGGCCACTCCTACAATGAGCAGTTCTTC
>few|TRBJ2-3|TRBD2|TRBV5-1
CASSPPTSVSTDTQYF
TGCGCCAGCAGCCCTCCCACTAGCGTCAGCACAGATACGCAGTATTTT
>few|TRBJ2-6|-|TRBV20-1
CSAGTQGSSGANVLTF
TGCAGTGCCGGGACGCAGGGTAGCTCTGGGGCCAACGTCCTGACTTTC
>few|TRBJ2-3|-|TRBV20-1
CSATALTLSTDTQYF
TGCAGTGCGACAGCATTAACCCTTAGCACAGATACGCAGTATTTT
>many|TRBJ2-1|TRBD2|TRBV7-2
CASSLGTSGYNEQFF
TGTGCCAGCAGCTTAGGTACTAGCGGTTACAATGAGCAGTTCTTC
>few|TRBJ2-3|TRBD2|TRBV5-1
CASSLNGRVPTDTQYF
TGCGCCAGCAGCTTGAACGGGAGGGTGCCCACAGATACGCAGTATTTT
>many|TRBJ2-7|TRBD1|TRBV29-1
CSVEVGGGYEQYF
TGCAGCGTTGAAGTAGGGGGCGGGTACGAGCAGTACTTC
>-|TRBJ2-3|-|TRBV6-5
CASSSTGMTDTRYF
TGTGCCAGCAGCTCAACCGGGATGACAGATACGCGGTATTTT
>-|TRBJ1-1|-|TRBV7-9
CASSRGGGVPPRNTEAFF
TGTGCCAGCAGCCGAGGGGGAGGGGTTCCGCCGCGGAACACTGAAGCTTTCTTT
>many|TRBJ2-1|TRBD2|TRBV6-4
CASSDGLAANEQFF
TGTGCCAGCAGTGATGGCCTAGCGGCCAATGAGCAGTTCTTC
>-|TRBJ1-2|-|TRBV5-1
CASSPHQRDGYTF
TGCGCCAGCAGCCCACACCAGCGAGATGGCTACACCTTC
>-|TRBJ2-2|-|TRBV27
CASTPTPANTGELFF
TGTGCCAGCACCCCGACACCCGCTAACACCGGGGAGCTGTTTTTT
>few|TRBJ2-3|TRBD1|TRBV7-9
CASRSRDSFTDTQYF
TGTGCCAGCAGGTCCAGGGACAGCTTCACAGATACGCAGTATTTT
>few|TRBJ1-2|-|TRBV6-1
CASATGYYGYTF
TGTGCCAGCGCGACAGGCTACTATGGCTACACCTTC
>-|TRBJ1-4|-|TRBV7-9
CASSSGEIQEKLFF
TGTGCCAGCAGCTCAGGGGAAATACAGGAAAAACTGTTTTTT
>-|TRBJ2-3|-|TRBV29-1
CSVGPASGRTDTQYF
TGCAGCGTGGGACCGGCCAGCGGTAGAACAGATACGCAGTATTTT
>-|TRBJ2-7|-|TRBV29-1
CSVLSRGAHEQYF
TGCAGCGTCCTCTCGAGGGGAGCCCACGAGCAGTACTTC
>-|TRBJ1-1|-|TRBV5-1
CASSLGGFYTEAFF
TGCGCCAGCAGCTTGGGGGGCTTTTACACTGAAGCTTTCTTT
>many|TRBJ1-5|-|TRBV5-1
CASSRGLGPGQPQHF
TGCGCCAGCAGCCGGGGGTTGGGGCCGGGGCAGCCCCAGCATTTT
>-|TRBJ2-1|-|TRBV18
CASSPLRDEQFF
TGTGCCAGCTCACCACTACGGGATGAGCAGTTCTTC
>-|TRBJ2-3|-|TRBV5-1
CASSLELARQDTQYF
TGCGCCAGCAGCTTGGAACTAGCAAGACAAGATACGCAGTATTTT
>-|TRBJ1-1|-|TRBV12-3/TRBV12-4
CASSPRSEAFF
TGTGCCAGCAGCCCTCGGTCTGAAGCTTTCTTT
>many|TRBJ1-6|-|TRBV4-3
CASSQERQGPIPLHF
TGCGCCAGCAGCCAAGAACGGCAGGGCCCTATACCCCTCCACTTT
>-|TRBJ2-2|TRBD1|TRBV5-1
CASSPGMGQRTGELFF
TGCGCCAGCAGCCCGGGGATGGGACAGCGAACCGGGGAGCTGTTTTTT
>few|TRBJ1-2|-|TRBV6-1
CASSEALNPANYGYTF
TGTGCCAGCAGTGAAGCCCTGAATCCAGCTAACTATGGCTACACCTTC
>-|TRBJ2-7|TRBD1|TRBV11-1
CASSLAGQGYEQYF
TGTGCCAGCAGCTTAGCCGGACAGGGCTACGAGCAGTACTTC
>few|TRBJ2-1|-|TRBV9
CASSVQGGNEQFF
TGTGCCAGCAGCGTTCAGGGGGGCAATGAGCAGTTCTTC
>-|TRBJ2-3|-|TRBV7-3
CASSSTYTDTQYF
TGTGCCAGCAGCTCCACCTATACAGATACGCAGTATTTT
>few|TRBJ2-7|-|TRBV3-1
CASSQDLQRSYEQYF
TGTGCCAGCAGCCAAGATCTCCAGCGGAGCTACGAGCAGTACTTC
>-|TRBJ2-3|-|TRBV6-1
CASSETATSSTDTQYF
TGTGCCAGCAGTGAAACTGCTACTAGTTCCACAGATACGCAGTATTTT
>-|TRBJ1-1|-|TRBV27
CASSLLGALEGAFF
TGTGCCAGCAGTTTATTGGGGGCCTTAGAGGGGGCTTTCTTT
>many|TRBJ2-3|TRBD2|TRBV29-1
CSVEYGGAGGTDTQYF
TGCAGCGTTGAGTATGGGGGAGCGGGGGGCACAGATACGCAGTATTTT
>-|TRBJ2-3|-|TRBV13
CASSLEAGEADTQYF
TGTGCCAGCAGCTTAGAGGCAGGGGAGGCGGATACGCAGTATTTT
>few|TRBJ2-3|TRBD2|TRBV5-6
CASSVGERGVTDTQYF
TGTGCCAGCAGCGTCGGGGAGCGGGGGGTGACAGATACGCAGTATTTT
>few|TRBJ1-2|-|TRBV20-1
CSAWPRKNYGYTF
TGCAGTGCTTGGCCCAGGAAGAACTATGGCTACACCTTC
>-|TRBJ1-5|-|TRBV24-1
CATSVRGLNNQPQHF
TGTGCCACCAGTGTTAGGGGACTAAACAATCAGCCCCAGCATTTT
>few|TRBJ2-5|TRBD2|TRBV5-1
CASSISGNQETQYF
TGCGCCAGCAGCATTAGCGGGAACCAAGAGACCCAGTACTTC
>many|TRBJ2-3|-|TRBV6-5
CASSPTTDTQYF
TGTGCCAGCAGTCCGACTACAGATACGCAGTATTTT
>-|TRBJ2-3|-|TRBV7-8
CASSREDTQYF
TGTGCCAGCAGCCGCGAGGATACGCAGTATTTT
>few|TRBJ2-3|-|TRBV29-1
CSAQRVGGSTDTQYF
TGCAGCGCTCAAAGGGTTGGGGGAAGCACAGATACGCAGTATTTT
>-|TRBJ2-1|TRBD2|TRBV12-3/TRBV12-4
CASSRTSGSSYNEQFF
TGTGCCAGCAGCCGGACTAGCGGGAGCTCCTACAATGAGCAGTTCTTC
>many|TRBJ2-5|-|TRBV28
CASSLVAGRETQYF
TGTGCCAGCAGTTTAGTGGCGGGGCGAGAGACCCAGTACTTC
>few|TRBJ2-7|-|TRBV6-2/TRBV6-3
CASSYSTQVSYYEQYF
TGTGCCAGCAGTTACTCGACGCAGGTTTCCTACTACGAGCAGTACTTC
>-|TRBJ1-1|-|TRBV3-1
CASSQEGNTEAFF
TGTGCCAGCAGCCAAGAGGGGAACACTGAAGCTTTCTTT
>few|TRBJ2-3|-|TRBV4-3
CASSQVKDRRADTQYF
TGCGCCAGCAGCCAAGTGAAGGACAGGAGGGCAGATACGCAGTATTTT
>-|TRBJ2-2|TRBD2|TRBV7-6
CASSLVLAGHTGELFF
TGTGCCAGCAGCTTAGTCCTAGCGGGACACACCGGGGAGCTGTTTTTT
>many|TRBJ2-1|-|TRBV11-2
CASSLVPATYNEQFF
TGTGCCAGCAGCTTAGTACCAGCTACATACAATGAGCAGTTCTTC